The present entry profiles one T cell receptor (beta chain) with its context. Antigen specificity is unknown. Under the authors' procedure: ImmunoSEQ junction-only sequences lacked quality scores, so their filtering differed. Measured with immunoSEQ multiplex PCR; TCRdb has only the in-frame clones, and not every one. The V and J calls and clone size were taken over from that table, and D and trimming were inferred from the DNA. The table includes 600,000 to 700,000 clones, around three quarters detected once. The data originate from a study of shared clonotypes between healthy human individuals. V lost 6 bases and J lost 5; bases outside the gene matches: 5. Germline lookup yields CDR1 WNHNN and CDR2 SYGVQD (reference sequence). The CDR3 loop spans 14 amino acids. Study conclusions and caveats: The sampled material consisted only of blood, and tissue repertoires are likely to differ. Clonotypes shared by all four donors outscored non-shared clonotypes in generation probability.

The sequencing input was memory CD4+ T cells sorted from blood. Sample subset: CD45RA-negative fraction. The chain joins TRBV10-1 to TRBJ2-3, with 10 positions matching TRBD1. This receptor was identified in a woman in her twenties or thirties in good health. CDR3 bases: TGCGCCAGCAGCTCGACAGGGGGCATAGATACGCAGTATTTT. Translating it yields CASSSTGGIDTQYF.